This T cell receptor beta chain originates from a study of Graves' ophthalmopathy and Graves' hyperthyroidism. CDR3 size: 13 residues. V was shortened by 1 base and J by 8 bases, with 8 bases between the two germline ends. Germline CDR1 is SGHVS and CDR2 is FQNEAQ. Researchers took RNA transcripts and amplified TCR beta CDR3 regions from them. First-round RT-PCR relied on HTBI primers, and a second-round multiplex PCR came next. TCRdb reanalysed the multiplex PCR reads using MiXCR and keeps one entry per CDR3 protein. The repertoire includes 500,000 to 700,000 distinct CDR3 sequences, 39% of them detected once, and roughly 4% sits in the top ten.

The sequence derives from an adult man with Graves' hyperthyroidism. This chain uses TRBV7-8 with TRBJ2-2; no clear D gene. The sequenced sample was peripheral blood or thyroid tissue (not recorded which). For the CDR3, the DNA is TGTGCCAGCAGCTTAGACGTGGGAGGGGAGCTGTTTTTT. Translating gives CASSLDVGGELFF.